This T cell receptor (beta chain) was found in a study of STAT3 mutations in large granular lymphocyte leukemia. General observations from the study: Clonal expansion was inferred from other time points because no sample existed at each clone's first appearance. At least one immunodominant TCR beta clonotype appeared in every T-cell large granular lymphocyte leukemia patient. After therapy, about 30% of the 18 patients switched clonotypes, all new clones STAT3 wild type.

The V end was cut by 2 bases, the J end by 1 base, with 14 bases between. Germline V gene data show CDR1 as PRHDT and CDR2 as FYEKMQ (reference sequence). This CDR3 is 16 amino acids long. Comments on this clone: Its antigen remains unknown.

Assay used: immunoSEQ multiplex PCR; TCRdb lists only in-frame clones, some missing. This table holds 35,000 or so clones, approximately 90% found once. The J gene is TRBJ1-1, the V gene TRBV13, with a tentative D call TRBD1 (6 bases). This receptor was obtained from a human donor with T large granular lymphocyte leukemia. Some clones in this sample may be carry-over from other donors' samples. Sequencing was carried out using PBMCs. The CDR3 DNA is TGTGCCAGCAGCTTAAGGGGGAGCGGGAGGAACACTGAAGCTTTCTTT. The encoded protein is CASSLRGSGRNTEAFF.